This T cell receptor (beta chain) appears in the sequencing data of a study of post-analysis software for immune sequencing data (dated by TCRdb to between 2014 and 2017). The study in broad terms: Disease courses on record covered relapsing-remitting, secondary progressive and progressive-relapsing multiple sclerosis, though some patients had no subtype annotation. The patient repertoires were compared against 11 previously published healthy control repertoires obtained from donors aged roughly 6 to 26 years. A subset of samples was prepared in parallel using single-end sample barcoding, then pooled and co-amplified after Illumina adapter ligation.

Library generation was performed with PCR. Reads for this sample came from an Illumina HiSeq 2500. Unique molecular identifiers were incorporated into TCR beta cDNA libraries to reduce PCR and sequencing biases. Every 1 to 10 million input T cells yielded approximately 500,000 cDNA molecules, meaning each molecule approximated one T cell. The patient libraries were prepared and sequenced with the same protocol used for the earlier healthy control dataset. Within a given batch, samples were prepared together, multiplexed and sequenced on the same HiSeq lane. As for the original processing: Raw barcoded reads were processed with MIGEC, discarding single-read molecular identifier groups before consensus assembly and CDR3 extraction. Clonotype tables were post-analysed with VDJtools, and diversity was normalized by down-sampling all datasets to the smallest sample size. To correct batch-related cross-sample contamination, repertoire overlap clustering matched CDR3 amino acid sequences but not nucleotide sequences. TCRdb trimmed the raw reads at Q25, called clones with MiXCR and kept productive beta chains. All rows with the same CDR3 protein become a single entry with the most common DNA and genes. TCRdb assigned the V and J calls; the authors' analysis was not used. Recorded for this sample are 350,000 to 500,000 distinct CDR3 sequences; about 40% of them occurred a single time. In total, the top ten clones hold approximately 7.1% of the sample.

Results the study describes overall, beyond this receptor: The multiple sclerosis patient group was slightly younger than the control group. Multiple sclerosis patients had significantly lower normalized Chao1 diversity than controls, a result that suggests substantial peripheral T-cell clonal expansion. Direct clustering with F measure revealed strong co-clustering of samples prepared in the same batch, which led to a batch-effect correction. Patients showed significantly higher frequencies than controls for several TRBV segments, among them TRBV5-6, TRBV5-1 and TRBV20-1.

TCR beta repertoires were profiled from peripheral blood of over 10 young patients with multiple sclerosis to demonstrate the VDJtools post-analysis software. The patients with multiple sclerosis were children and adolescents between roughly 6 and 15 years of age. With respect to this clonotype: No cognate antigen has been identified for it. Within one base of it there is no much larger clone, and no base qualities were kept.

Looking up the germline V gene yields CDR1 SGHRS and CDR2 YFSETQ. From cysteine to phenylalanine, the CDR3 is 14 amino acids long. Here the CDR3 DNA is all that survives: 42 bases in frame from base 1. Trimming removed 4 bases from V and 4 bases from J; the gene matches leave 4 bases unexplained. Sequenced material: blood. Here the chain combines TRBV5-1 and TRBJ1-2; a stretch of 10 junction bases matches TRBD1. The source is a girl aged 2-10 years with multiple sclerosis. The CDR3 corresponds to CASSLTGGIYGYTF. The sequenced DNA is TGCGCCAGCAGCCTGACAGGGGGCATCTATGGCTACACCTTC.